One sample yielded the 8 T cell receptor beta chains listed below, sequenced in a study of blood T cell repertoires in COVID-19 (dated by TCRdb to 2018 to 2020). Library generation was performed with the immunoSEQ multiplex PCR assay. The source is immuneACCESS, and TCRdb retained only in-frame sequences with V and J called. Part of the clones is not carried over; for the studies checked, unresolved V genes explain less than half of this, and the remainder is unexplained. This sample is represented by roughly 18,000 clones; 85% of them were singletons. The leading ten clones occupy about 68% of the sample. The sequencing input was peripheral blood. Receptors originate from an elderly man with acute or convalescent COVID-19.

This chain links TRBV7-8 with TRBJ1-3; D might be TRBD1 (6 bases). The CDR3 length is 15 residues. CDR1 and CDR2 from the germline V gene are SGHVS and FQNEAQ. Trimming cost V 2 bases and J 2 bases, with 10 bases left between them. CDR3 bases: TGTGCCAGCAGCTTACAGACAGGAACTGGAAACACCATATATTTT. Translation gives CASSLQTGTGNTIYF. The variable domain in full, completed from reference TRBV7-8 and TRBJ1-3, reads GAGVSQSPRYKVAKRGQDVALRCDPISGHVSLFWYQQALGQGPEFLTYFQNEAQLDKSGLPSDRFFAERPEGSVSTLKIQRTQQEDSAVYLCASSLQTGTGNTIYFGEGSWLTVV.

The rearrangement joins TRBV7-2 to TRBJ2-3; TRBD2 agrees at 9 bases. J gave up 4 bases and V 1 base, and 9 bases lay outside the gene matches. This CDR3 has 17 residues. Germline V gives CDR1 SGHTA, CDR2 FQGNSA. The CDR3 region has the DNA TGTGCCAGCAGCTTAGTCTCGGGCGGGGGGGGCGCAGATACGCAGTATTTT. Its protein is CASSLVSGGGGADTQYF.

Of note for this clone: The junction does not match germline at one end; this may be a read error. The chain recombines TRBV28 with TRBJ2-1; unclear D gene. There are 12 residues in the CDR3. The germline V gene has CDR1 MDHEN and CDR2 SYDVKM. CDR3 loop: CASSSNYYEQFF. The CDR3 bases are TGTGCCAGCAGTTCAAACTACTATGAGCAGTTCTTC.

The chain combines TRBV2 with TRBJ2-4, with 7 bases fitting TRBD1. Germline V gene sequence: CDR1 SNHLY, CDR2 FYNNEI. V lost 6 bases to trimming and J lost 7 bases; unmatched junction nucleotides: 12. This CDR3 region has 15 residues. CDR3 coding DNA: TGTGCCAGCAGCGCTCTCCCGGGACAGTTGAACATTCAGTACTTC. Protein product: CASSALPGQLNIQYF.

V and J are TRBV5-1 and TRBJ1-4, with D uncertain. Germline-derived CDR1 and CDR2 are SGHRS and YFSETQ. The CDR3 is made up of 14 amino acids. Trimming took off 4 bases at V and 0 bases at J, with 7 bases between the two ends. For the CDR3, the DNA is TGCGCCAGCAGCGTGGGAGCAACTAATGAAAAACTGTTTTTT. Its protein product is CASSVGATNEKLFF.

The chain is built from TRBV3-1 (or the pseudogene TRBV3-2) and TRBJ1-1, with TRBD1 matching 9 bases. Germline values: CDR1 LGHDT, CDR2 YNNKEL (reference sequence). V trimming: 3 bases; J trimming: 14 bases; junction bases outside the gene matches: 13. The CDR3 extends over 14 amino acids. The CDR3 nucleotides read TGTGCCAGCAGCCAGTTACCCCCTACAGGGGGCGGCTTCTTT. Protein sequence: CASSQLPPTGGGFF.

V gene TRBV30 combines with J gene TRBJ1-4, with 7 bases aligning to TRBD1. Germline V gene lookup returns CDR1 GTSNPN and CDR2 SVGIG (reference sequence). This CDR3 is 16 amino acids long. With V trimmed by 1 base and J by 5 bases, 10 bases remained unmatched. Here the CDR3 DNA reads TGTGCCTGGAGTGAAGGACATCGGACAGGAAATGAAAAACTGTTTTTT. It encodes CAWSEGHRTGNEKLFF.

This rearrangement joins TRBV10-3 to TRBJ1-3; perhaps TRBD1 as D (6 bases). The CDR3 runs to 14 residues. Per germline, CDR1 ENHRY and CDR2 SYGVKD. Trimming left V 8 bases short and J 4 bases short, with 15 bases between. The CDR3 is CAIGPGADGNTIYF. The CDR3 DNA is TGTGCCATCGGGCCAGGGGCGGACGGAAACACCATATATTTT.